This T cell receptor beta chain appears in the sequencing data of a study of identical twins. Broader study findings: Interpretation of the results relied on cross-sectional statistical analysis and not on following the same donors. The presence of invariant MAIT and iNKT cells could partly confound analyses of zero-insertion sequences.

Among all donors, each was a healthy Caucasian. The CDR3 is 19 amino acids. After removal of 0 bases from V and 0 bases from J, the junction contained 12 bases not matched to a gene. Germline V CDR1 and CDR2: DFQATT, SNEGSKA (reference sequence). TCRdb used MiXCR to reprocess the 5' RACE reads, holding one entry per CDR3 protein. The sample has more than 400,000 distinct CDR3 sequences; about 15% are singletons. Comment on this clonotype: Its matching antigen is unknown.

This same sample was also taken into another study, of yellow fever vaccine responses in identical twins. That work states: As reported, the vaccine T cell response of twins seemed partly convergent and partly personalized.

The receptor was derived from a woman between 18 and 29 years old in good health. The specimen was CD4+ T cells sorted from blood. This chain uses TRBV20-1 with TRBJ2-1, with TRBD2 matching over 9 bases. The CDR3 bases are TGCAGTGCTAGAGATCGTCGGGGGACTAGCCGGAGCTCCTACAATGAGCAGTTCTTC. As protein: CSARDRRGTSRSSYNEQFF.